This entry lists 25 T cell receptor beta chains sequenced from one sample in a study of T cells in women clearing cervical HPV infection. Using immunoSEQ multiplex PCR, the repertoire was profiled, and TCRdb retains in-frame clones only, with some absent. The sample holds some 15,000 clones. Sequencing was carried out using blood buffy coat. These receptor sequences come from a woman between 18 and 69 years old with a cervical HPV16 infection that either progressed to CIN3+ or cleared (not recorded which).

Concerning this clone itself: Read sequence stops 3 residues before the CDR3 end, and the germline J gene provides the missing end. The V call is TRBV6-1, the J call TRBJ2-5, with a tentative D call TRBD1 (7 bases). This CDR3 has 16 residues. Trimming cost V 4 bases and J 7 bases, with 22 bases left between them. Looked up from germline, CDR1 is MNHNS and CDR2 is SASEGT. CDR3 DNA, as far as it was read: TGTGCCAGCAGTGGGGTACAGGGAACGGGGGACAGGACC. As protein: CASSGVQGTGDRT. The entire CDR3 reads CASSGVQGTGDRTQYF.

For this clone: The read gets to within 3 residues of the CDR3 end, and the germline J gene fills in the rest. This chain links TRBV7-2 with TRBJ1-4; D remains unclear. The CDR3 length is 13 residues. CDR1 and CDR2 from the germline V gene are SGHTA and FQGNSA. The CDR3 reads CASSLGGYSPLFF. The covered CDR3 bases are TGTGCCAGCAGCTTAGGCGGATATTCACCA.

This clone shows up as medium-sized by frequency. The read terminates 3 residues ahead of where the CDR3 ends, so the germline J gene completes it. This chain connects TRBV28 to TRBJ1-6; no reliable D call. Trimming left V 6 bases short and J 8 bases short, with 5 bases between. The V gene's germline CDR1 is MDHEN and CDR2 SYDVKM. This CDR3 is 11 amino acids long. CDR3 bases read: TGTGCCAGCAGGAAGGATTCACCC. It yields the protein CASRKDSP. The entire CDR3 protein is CASRKDSPLHF. The complete variable domain, with remaining parts taken from reference TRBV28 and TRBJ1-6, reads DVKVTQSSRYLVKRTGEKVFLECVQDMDHENMFWYRQDPGLGLRLIYFSYDVKMKEKGDIPEGYSVSREKKERFSLILESASTNQTSMYLCASRKDSPLHFGNGTRLTVT.

Concerning this clone itself: With the read ending 3 residues before the CDR3 end, the germline J gene is used to fill in that end. Other DNA sequences of this sample code for an identical CDR3. The gene calls are TRBV19 and TRBJ1-3; 9 nucleotides match TRBD1. CDR3 length: 15 amino acids. The trim removed 5 bases at V and 3 bases at J, leaving 5 bases unmatched. Germline V gene sequence: CDR1 LNHDA, CDR2 SQIVND (reference sequence). CDR3 DNA (partial): TGTGCCAGTAGTCCCCGACAGGGGGATGGAAACACC. This translates into CASSPRQGDGNT. The entire CDR3 sequence reads CASSPRQGDGNTIYF.

The DNA read from the CDR3 is TGTGCCAGCAGCTTGCATCCAGGGGTCTATGGC. Encoded protein: CASSLHPGVYG. The complete CDR3 sequence is CASSLHPGVYGYTF. The gene calls are TRBV5-6 and TRBJ1-2; a possible D gene is TRBD1 (6 bases). The sequence runs out 3 residues before the end of the CDR3; the remainder is reconstructed from the germline J gene. Germline lookup yields CDR1 SGHDT and CDR2 YYEEEE. Between the trimmed V and J ends, which lost 1 base and 4 bases, there was a span of 11 bases. This CDR3 has 14 amino acids.

Details on this clone: From the germline J gene comes the end of the CDR3, since the read stops 3 residues before it. V is TRBV10-3 and J is TRBJ2-5; no clear D gene. This CDR3 has 14 residues. V lost 3 bases and J 4 bases, leaving 12 bases between the germline ends. Per the germline V gene, CDR1 is ENHRY and CDR2 is SYGVKD. This CDR3 is CAISEGHERETQYF. Partial CDR3 DNA: TGTGCCATCAGTGAAGGTCATGAGCGAGAGACC.

Turning to this clone: The CDR3 is cut off 3 residues early in the read; its end comes from the germline J gene. This chain connects TRBV7-2 to TRBJ2-3, with a weak D call TRBD2 (6 bases). This CDR3 has 13 amino acids. The V and J ends lost 5 bases and 6 bases respectively, with 12 bases between them. The germline gives CDR1 SGHTA, CDR2 FQGNSA. The part of the CDR3 DNA that was read is TGTGCCAGCAGCCGACTAGTGCGGGATACG. Protein: CASSRLVRDT. The entire CDR3 protein is CASSRLVRDTQYF. Full variable domain (remainder filled in from reference TRBV7-2 and TRBJ2-3): GAGVSQSPSNKVTEKGKDVELRCDPISGHTALYWYRQSLGQGLEFLIYFQGNSAPDKSGLPSDRFSAERTGGSVSTLTIQRTQQEDSAVYLCASSRLVRDTQYFGPGTRLTVL.

Concerning this clone: Sequencing ends 3 residues short of the CDR3 end; the germline J gene provides the rest. The chain carries TRBV19 and TRBJ2-2; 9 nucleotides match TRBD2. CDR3 length: 16 amino acids. Looked up from germline, CDR1 is LNHDA and CDR2 is SQIVND (reference sequence). V was clipped by 7 bases and J by 4 bases; unmatched bases: 10. The covered CDR3 bases are TGTGCCAGTACTAGGGGTCTAGCGGGAACCACCGGGGAG. This sequence encodes CASTRGLAGTTGE. The whole CDR3 region reads CASTRGLAGTTGELFF.

In regard to this clone: The read terminates 3 residues ahead of where the CDR3 ends, so the germline J gene completes it. The chain carries TRBV20-1 and TRBJ2-5; 9 positions match TRBD2. Germline CDR1 reads DFQATT; CDR2 reads SNEGSKA (reference sequence). Trimming cost V 1 base and J 1 base; bases outside gene matches: 7. CDR3 length: 16 amino acids. The covered CDR3 bases are TGCAGTGCTAGAGTCTTAGCGGGGGCCCCCCAAGAGACC. Residues: CSARVLAGAPQET. The CDR3 as a whole reads CSARVLAGAPQETQYF.

The chain's CDR3 is CASSSSNSPLHF. The CDR3 bases that were read are TGTGCCAGCAGCTCCAGTAATTCACCC. The genes are TRBV7-2 and TRBJ1-6; D unclear. The DNA ends 3 residues before the CDR3 does, and the rest of the CDR3 is filled in from the germline J gene. The V end lost 4 bases, the J end lost 6 bases, and 4 bases lay between the germline ends. CDR1 SGHTA and CDR2 FQGNSA come from the germline V gene. The CDR3 has 12 residues.

As to this clone: The CDR3 is cut off 3 residues early in the read; its end comes from the germline J gene. The chain links TRBV6-2 or TRBV6-3 to TRBJ2-3; possible D gene TRBD2, 6 bases. The CDR3 contains 14 residues. V dropped 5 bases and J dropped 3 bases, with 12 bases sitting between them. Germline V gene lookup returns CDR1 MNHEY and CDR2 SVGEGT. The part of the CDR3 DNA that was read is TGTGCCAGCAGTCTTCGACTAGAAACAGATACG. Its translation is CASSLRLETDT. The whole CDR3 sequence reads CASSLRLETDTQYF.

CDR3 amino acids: CASSSPGSGGYGYTF. The part of the CDR3 DNA that was read is TGTGCCAGCAGCTCGCCAGGGTCGGGAGGCTATGGC. The chain is built from TRBV5-4 and TRBJ1-2; a weak D match, TRBD1 (5 bases). Read coverage stops 3 residues before the CDR3 terminus; the germline J gene supplies the remainder. The germline V gene has CDR1 SGHNT and CDR2 YYREEE (reference sequence). The CDR3 totals 15 residues. Trimming shortened V by 3 bases and J by 4 bases, and 16 bases separated the two germline ends.

Comments on this clone: Read coverage stops 3 residues before the CDR3 terminus; the germline J gene supplies the remainder. The rearrangement joins TRBV20-1 to TRBJ2-5; 12 bases agree with TRBD2. The CDR3 has 14 residues. Germline V gene data show CDR1 as DFQATT and CDR2 as SNEGSKA (reference sequence). After removal of 0 bases from V and 4 bases from J, the junction contained 0 bases not matched to a gene. CDR3 DNA, as far as it was read: TGCAGTGCTAGAGAGACTAGCGGGAGAGAGACC. Protein: CSARETSGRET. The full CDR3 sequence reads CSARETSGRETQYF.

With regard to this clone: The read is 3 residues too short to cover the CDR3 end, so that end is filled in from the germline J gene. This chain links TRBV7-9 with TRBJ2-1; possible D gene TRBD2, 5 bases. This CDR3 is 15 amino acids long. Germline CDR1 and CDR2: SEHNR and FQNEAQ (reference sequence). Trimming shortened V by 5 bases and J by 0 bases, and 11 bases separated the two germline ends. CDR3 DNA, as far as it was read: TGTGCCAGCAGCGTGACTACAAGCTCCTACAATGAG. Translating gives CASSVTTSSYNE. The CDR3, in full, reads CASSVTTSSYNEQFF.

By frequency, this clone is medium-sized. The sequenced fragment ends 3 residues before the CDR3 boundary, so the rest is inferred from the germline J gene. The V gene is TRBV29-1, the J gene TRBJ2-4, with 9 nucleotides matching TRBD1. J lost 0 bases, V lost 1 base, and 7 bases had no gene match. CDR1 is SQVTM, CDR2 ANQGSEA, per germline. There are 17 residues in the CDR3. CDR3 DNA (partial): TGCAGCGTTGAAGGGGTCCGGGACAGGGTAGCCAAAAACATT. Protein: CSVEGVRDRVAKNI. The whole CDR3 sequence is CSVEGVRDRVAKNIQYF.

As to this clone: Read data end 3 residues before the CDR3 end; the end is taken from the germline J gene. This chain connects TRBV23-1 to TRBJ2-2; D is perhaps TRBD2 (6 bases). TRBV23-1 is reported as an ORF; its role is uncertain. The CDR3 totals 14 residues. The CDR3 sequence is CASSRGLPNSPLFF. The sequenced CDR3 bases are TGCGCCAGCAGTCGGGGACTGCCTAATTCACCG.

For this clone: The read halts 3 residues ahead of the CDR3 end, with the missing end drawn from the germline J gene. The rearrangement joins TRBV7-9 to TRBJ1-5; possibly TRBD1 for D (5 bases). The germline V and J ends were trimmed by 0 bases and 8 bases, with 11 bases remaining between them. Per germline, CDR1 SEHNR and CDR2 FQNEAQ (reference sequence). CDR3 length: 14 residues. CDR3 bases read: TGTGCCAGCAGCTTAGCAGGGGCTCGGGAGCCC. Translated, it gives CASSLAGAREP. The CDR3 in its entirety is CASSLAGAREPQHF.

On this clone itself: The CDR3 end lies 3 residues beyond the end of the read and is filled in from the germline J gene. The chain couples TRBV13 to TRBJ1-1; 10 nucleotides align to TRBD1. The germline CDR1 and CDR2 sequences are PRHDT and FYEKMQ (reference sequence). J lost 4 bases, V lost 4 bases, and 9 bases had no gene match. The CDR3 runs 16 residues. CDR3 protein: CASSSRDRGRGTEAFF. The covered CDR3 bases are TGTGCCAGCAGCTCCCGGGACAGGGGCCGAGGCACTGAA.

Frequency places this clone as medium-sized. CDR3 bases read: TGTGCCAGCTCACCCGGACAGGGAAACTATGGC. Translating it yields CASSPGQGNYG. The full CDR3 sequence reads CASSPGQGNYGYTF. V and J are TRBV18 and TRBJ1-2, with 8 bases aligning to TRBD1. The read terminates 3 residues before the CDR3 end, so the remaining end is supplied by the germline J gene. J lost 2 bases, V lost 3 bases, and 2 bases had no gene match. Germline CDR1 reads KGHSH; CDR2 reads LQKENI. This CDR3 spans 14 amino acids.

Regarding this clone: From the germline J gene comes the end of the CDR3, since the read stops 3 residues before it. The chain recombines TRBV20-1 with TRBJ2-4, with D possibly being TRBD1 (6 bases). The CDR3 contains 18 residues. CDR1 is DFQATT and CDR2 is SNEGSKA in the germline V gene (reference sequence). The CDR3 spells CSAPGDLVARSPNYGQYF. The part of the CDR3 DNA that was read is TGCAGTGCTCCAGGGGACCTCGTGGCAAGGTCTCCTAACTATGGT.

Turning to this clone: The CDR3 end is not reached by the read, which stops 3 residues before it; the germline J gene fills it in. V usage is TRBV7-6 and J usage is TRBJ2-1, with 13 positions matching TRBD2. The CDR3 runs 16 residues. V lost 6 bases and J lost 5; bases outside the gene matches: 7. CDR1 and CDR2 (germline): SGHVS, FNYEAQ. CDR3 loop: CASRSGLAGEDNEQFF. Partial CDR3 DNA: TGTGCCAGCAGATCAGGACTAGCGGGAGAGGACAATGAG. The full variable domain, completed using reference TRBV7-6 and TRBJ2-1, is GAGVSQSPRYKVTKRGQDVALRCDPISGHVSLYWYRQALGQGPEFLTYFNYEAQQDKSGLPNDRFSAERPEGSISTLTIQRTEQRDSAMYRCASRSGLAGEDNEQFFGPGTRLTVL.

A remark on this clone: From the germline J gene comes the end of the CDR3, since the read stops 3 residues before it. The rearrangement joins TRBV7-9 to TRBJ2-3; 11 bases align to TRBD2. Looked up from germline, CDR1 is SEHNR and CDR2 is FQNEAQ (reference sequence). The CDR3 has 14 amino acids. CDR3 sequence reads: CASSLGTSGETQYF. The part of the CDR3 DNA that was read is TGTGCCAGCAGCCTGGGGACTAGCGGAGAGACG.

With respect to this clone: The read falls 3 residues short of the CDR3 end, and the missing part is taken from the germline J gene. The chain carries TRBV5-6 and TRBJ1-4; the D gene is possibly TRBD1 (5 bases). The CDR3 loop spans 14 amino acids. The V end lost 0 bases, the J end lost 7 bases, and 10 bases lay between the germline ends. CDR1 is SGHDT, CDR2 YYEEEE, per germline. CDR3 bases read: TGTGCCAGCAGCTTGGGGGGCGCATTTGAAAAA. Its protein is CASSLGGAFEK. From start to end, the CDR3 is CASSLGGAFEKLFF.

Comment on this clone: The read terminates 3 residues before the CDR3 end, so the remaining end is supplied by the germline J gene. This chain joins TRBV20-1 and TRBJ2-7; 9 positions match TRBD1. V was clipped by 1 base and J by 5 bases; unmatched bases: 6. Germline lookup yields CDR1 DFQATT and CDR2 SNEGSKA (reference sequence). This CDR3 has 14 residues. CDR3 bases read: TGCAGTGCTAGAGCCGGGACAGGGTTTAACGAG. Translated: CSARAGTGFNE. The full CDR3 protein reads CSARAGTGFNEQYF.

Points on this clone: The missing CDR3 end, 3 residues past where the read stops, is filled in from the germline J gene. V and J are TRBV15 and TRBJ2-5, with D possibly TRBD2 on 5 matching bases. The V end lost 1 base, the J end lost 5 bases, and 23 bases lay between the germline ends. The CDR3 runs to 18 residues. Germline V gene sequence: CDR1 LNHNV, CDR2 YYDKDF (reference sequence). Here the CDR3 reads CATSRVGGWGESGETQYF. The part of the CDR3 DNA that was read is TGTGCCACCAGCAGAGTTGGCGGGTGGGGAGAGTCCGGGGAGACC.